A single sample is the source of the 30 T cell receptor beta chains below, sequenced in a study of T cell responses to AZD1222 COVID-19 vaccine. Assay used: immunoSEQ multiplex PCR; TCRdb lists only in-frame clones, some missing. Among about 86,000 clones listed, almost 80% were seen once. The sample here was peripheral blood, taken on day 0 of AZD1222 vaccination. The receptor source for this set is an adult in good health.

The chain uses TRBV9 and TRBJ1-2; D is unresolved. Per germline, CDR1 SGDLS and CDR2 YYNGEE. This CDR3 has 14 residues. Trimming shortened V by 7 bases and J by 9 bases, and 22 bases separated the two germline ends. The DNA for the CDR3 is TGTGCCAGCCGTTCCTCCGGGATCAATCCGAGCTACACCTTC. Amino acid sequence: CASRSSGINPSYTF.

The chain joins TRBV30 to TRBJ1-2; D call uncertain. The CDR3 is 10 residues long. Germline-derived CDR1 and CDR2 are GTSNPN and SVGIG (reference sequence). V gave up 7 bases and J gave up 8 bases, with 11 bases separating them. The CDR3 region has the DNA TGTGCCTTGTTACGGGAGGGCTACACCTTC. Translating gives CALLREGYTF.

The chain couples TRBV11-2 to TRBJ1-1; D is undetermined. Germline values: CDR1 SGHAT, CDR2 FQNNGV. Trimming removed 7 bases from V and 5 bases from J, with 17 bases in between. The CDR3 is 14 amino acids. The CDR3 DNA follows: TGTGCCAGCAACAACCCGTCAGGATGGACTGAAGCTTTCTTT. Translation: CASNNPSGWTEAFF.

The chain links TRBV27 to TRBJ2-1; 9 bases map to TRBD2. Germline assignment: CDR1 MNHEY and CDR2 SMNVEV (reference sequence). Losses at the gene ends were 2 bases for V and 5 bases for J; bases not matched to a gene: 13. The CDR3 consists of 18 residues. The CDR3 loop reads CASSLRLADKPSDNEQFF. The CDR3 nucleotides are TGTGCCAGCAGTTTAAGACTAGCGGACAAACCCTCGGACAATGAGCAGTTCTTC.

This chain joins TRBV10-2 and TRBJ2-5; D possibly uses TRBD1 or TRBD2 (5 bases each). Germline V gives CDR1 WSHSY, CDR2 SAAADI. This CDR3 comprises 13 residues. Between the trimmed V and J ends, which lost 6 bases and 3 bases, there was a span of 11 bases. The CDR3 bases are TGCGCCAGCAGACGGGACGACAAAGAGACCCAGTACTTC. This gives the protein CASRRDDKETQYF.

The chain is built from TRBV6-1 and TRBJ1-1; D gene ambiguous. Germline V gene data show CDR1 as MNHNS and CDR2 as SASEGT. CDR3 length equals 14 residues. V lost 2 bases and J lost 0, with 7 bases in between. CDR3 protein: CASSEQTVNTEAFF. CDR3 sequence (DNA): TGTGCCAGCAGTGAACAAACAGTGAACACTGAAGCTTTCTTT.

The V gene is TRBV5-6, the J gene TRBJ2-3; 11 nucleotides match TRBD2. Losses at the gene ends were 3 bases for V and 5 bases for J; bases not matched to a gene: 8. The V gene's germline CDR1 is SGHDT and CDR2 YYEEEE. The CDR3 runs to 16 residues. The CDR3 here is CASSSILAGDGDTQYF. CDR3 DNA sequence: TGTGCCAGCAGCTCGATACTAGCGGGAGATGGAGATACGCAGTATTTT.

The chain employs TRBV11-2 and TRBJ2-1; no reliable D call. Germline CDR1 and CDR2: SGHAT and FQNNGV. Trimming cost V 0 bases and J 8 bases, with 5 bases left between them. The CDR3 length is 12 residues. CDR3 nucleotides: TGTGCCAGCAGCTTAGATAGGGATGAGCAGTTCTTC. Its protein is CASSLDRDEQFF.

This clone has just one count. As DNA, the CDR3 is TGTGCCTGGAGTCAAGACCGGAATTCACCCCTCCACTTT. It is translated as CAWSQDRNSPLHF. This chain links TRBV30 with TRBJ1-6; D unresolved. The CDR3 runs to 13 residues. Trimming cost V 2 bases and J 7 bases, with 9 bases left between them. The V gene's germline CDR1 is GTSNPN and CDR2 SVGIG (reference sequence).

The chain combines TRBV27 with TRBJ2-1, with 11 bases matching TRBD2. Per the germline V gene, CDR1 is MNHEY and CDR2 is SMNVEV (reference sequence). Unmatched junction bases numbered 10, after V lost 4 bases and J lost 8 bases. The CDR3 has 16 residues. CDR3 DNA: TGTGCCAGCAGTTCCCTAGCGGGAGGTACCCAGGATGAGCAGTTCTTC. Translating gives CASSSLAGGTQDEQFF.

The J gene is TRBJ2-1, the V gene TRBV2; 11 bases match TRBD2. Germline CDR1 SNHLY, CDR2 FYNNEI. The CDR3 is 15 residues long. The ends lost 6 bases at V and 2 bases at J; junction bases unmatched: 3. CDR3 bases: TGTGCCAGCAGAGTAGCGGGAGGGACCTACAATGAGCAGTTCTTC. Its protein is CASRVAGGTYNEQFF.

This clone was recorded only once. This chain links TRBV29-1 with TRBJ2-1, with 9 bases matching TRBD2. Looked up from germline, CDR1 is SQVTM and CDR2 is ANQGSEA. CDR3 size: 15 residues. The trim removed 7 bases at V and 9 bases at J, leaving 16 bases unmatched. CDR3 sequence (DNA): TGCAGCGGGGGGCCCTTGGCGGGAGGGCCATTTGAGCAGTTCTTC. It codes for CSGGPLAGGPFEQFF.

The CDR3 loop reads CASSRGQGSNEQYF. The CDR3 region has the DNA TGCGCCAGCAGCCGGGGACAGGGGTCAAACGAGCAGTACTTC. This rearrangement joins TRBV5-1 to TRBJ2-7; 10 bases line up with TRBD1. The J segment lost 5 bases and the V segment lost 4 bases, leaving 6 bases of the junction unmatched. This CDR3 contains 14 residues. Germline lookup yields CDR1 SGHRS and CDR2 YFSETQ.

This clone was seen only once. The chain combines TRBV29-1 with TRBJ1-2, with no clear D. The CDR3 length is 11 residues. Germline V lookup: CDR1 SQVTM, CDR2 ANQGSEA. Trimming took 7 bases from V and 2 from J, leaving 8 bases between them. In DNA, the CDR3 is TGCAGCGCCGGAGAAAACTATGGCTACACCTTC. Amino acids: CSAGENYGYTF.

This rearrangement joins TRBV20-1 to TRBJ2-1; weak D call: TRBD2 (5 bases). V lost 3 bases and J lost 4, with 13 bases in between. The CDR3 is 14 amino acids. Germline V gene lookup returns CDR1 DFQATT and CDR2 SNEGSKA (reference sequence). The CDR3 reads CSASQAGLYNEQFF. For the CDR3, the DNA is TGCAGTGCTAGTCAGGCGGGTTTATACAATGAGCAGTTCTTC.

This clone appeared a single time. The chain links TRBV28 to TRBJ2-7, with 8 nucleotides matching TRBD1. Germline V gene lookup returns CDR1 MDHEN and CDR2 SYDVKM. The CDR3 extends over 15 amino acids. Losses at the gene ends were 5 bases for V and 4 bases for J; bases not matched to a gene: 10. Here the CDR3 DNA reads TGTGCCAGCAGTAACCCGACAGGGGCCGGTTACGAGCAGTACTTC. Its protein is CASSNPTGAGYEQYF. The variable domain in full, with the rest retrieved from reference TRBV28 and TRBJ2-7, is DVKVTQSSRYLVKRTGEKVFLECVQDMDHENMFWYRQDPGLGLRLIYFSYDVKMKEKGDIPEGYSVSREKKERFSLILESASTNQTSMYLCASSNPTGAGYEQYFGPGTRLTVT.

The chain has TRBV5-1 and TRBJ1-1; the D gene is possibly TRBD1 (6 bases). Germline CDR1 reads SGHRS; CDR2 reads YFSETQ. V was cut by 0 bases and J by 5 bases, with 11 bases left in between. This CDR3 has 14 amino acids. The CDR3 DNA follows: TGCGCCAGCAGCTTGGTCAGGGGATCGACTGAAGCTTTCTTT. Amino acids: CASSLVRGSTEAFF.

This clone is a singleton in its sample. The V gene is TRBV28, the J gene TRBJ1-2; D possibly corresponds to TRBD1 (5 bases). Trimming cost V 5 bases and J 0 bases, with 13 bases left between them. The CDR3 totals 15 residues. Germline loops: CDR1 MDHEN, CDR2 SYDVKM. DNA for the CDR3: TGTGCCAGCAGTATGGGGGTGATAACTAACTATGGCTACACCTTC. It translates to CASSMGVITNYGYTF.

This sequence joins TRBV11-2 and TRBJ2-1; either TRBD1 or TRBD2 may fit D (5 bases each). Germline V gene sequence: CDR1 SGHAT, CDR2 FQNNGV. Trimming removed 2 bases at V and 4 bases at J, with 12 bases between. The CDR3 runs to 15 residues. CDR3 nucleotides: TGTGCCAGCAGCTTACCTGGGACGAGTTACAATGAGCAGTTCTTC. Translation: CASSLPGTSYNEQFF.

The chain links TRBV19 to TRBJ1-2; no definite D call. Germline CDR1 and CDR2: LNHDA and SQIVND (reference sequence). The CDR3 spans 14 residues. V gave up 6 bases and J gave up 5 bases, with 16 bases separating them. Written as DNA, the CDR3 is TGTGCCAGTAGCGGGAGTCCGAGAGCGTATGGCTACACCTTC. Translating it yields CASSGSPRAYGYTF.

For the CDR3, the DNA is TGTGCCAGCAAAAGACAGACGGACTCCTACGAGCAGTACTTC. It codes for CASKRQTDSYEQYF. The V call is TRBV6-5, the J call TRBJ2-7, with a possible D match to TRBD1 (5 bases). Per the germline V gene, CDR1 is MNHEY and CDR2 is SVGAGI. The CDR3 sequence is 14 residues long. V was cut by 7 bases and J by 0 bases, with 13 bases left in between.

The CDR3 loop reads CASSQDTTATDTQYF. The CDR3 DNA sequence: TGTGCCAGCAGCCAAGATACCACAGCCACAGATACGCAGTATTTT. This sequence joins TRBV3-1 (or the pseudogene TRBV3-2) and TRBJ2-3, with D unclear. Per germline, CDR1 LGHDT and CDR2 YNNKEL (reference sequence). The V end lost 0 bases, the J end lost 2 bases, and 9 bases lay between the germline ends. The CDR3 has 15 amino acids.

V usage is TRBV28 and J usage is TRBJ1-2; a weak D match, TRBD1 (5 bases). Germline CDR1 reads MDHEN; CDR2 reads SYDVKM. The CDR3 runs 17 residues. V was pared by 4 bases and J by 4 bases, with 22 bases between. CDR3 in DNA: TGTGCCAGCAGTTCCGGGGGAAGGGGAGTCGGACCCTATGGCTACACCTTC. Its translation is CASSSGGRGVGPYGYTF.

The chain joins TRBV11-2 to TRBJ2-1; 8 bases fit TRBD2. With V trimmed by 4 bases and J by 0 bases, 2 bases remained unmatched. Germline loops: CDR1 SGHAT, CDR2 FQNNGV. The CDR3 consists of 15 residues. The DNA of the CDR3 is TGTGCCAGCAGCTCCAGCGGGAGCTCCTACAATGAGCAGTTCTTC. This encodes CASSSSGSSYNEQFF. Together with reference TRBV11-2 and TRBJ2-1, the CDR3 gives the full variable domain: EAGVAQSPRYKIIEKRQSVAFWCNPISGHATLYWYQQILGQGPKLLIQFQNNGVVDDSQLPKDRFSAERLKGVDSTLKIQPAKLEDSAVYLCASSSSGSSYNEQFFGPGTRLTVL.

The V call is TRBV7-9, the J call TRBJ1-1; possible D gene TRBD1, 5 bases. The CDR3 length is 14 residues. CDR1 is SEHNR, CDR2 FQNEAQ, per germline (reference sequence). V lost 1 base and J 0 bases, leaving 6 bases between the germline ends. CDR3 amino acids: CASSLGQLNTEAFF. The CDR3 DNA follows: TGTGCCAGCAGCTTAGGACAGTTGAACACTGAAGCTTTCTTT.

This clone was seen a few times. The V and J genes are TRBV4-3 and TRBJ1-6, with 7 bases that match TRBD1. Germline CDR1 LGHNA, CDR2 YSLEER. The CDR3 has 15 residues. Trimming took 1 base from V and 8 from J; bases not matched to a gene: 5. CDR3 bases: TGCGCCAGCAGCCAAGTATGGACAGGAGATTCACCCCTCCACTTT. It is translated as CASSQVWTGDSPLHF.

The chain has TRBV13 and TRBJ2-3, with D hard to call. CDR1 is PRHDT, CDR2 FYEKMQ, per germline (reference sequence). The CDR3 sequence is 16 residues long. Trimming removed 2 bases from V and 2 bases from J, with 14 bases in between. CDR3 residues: CASSLRRKLLTDTQYF. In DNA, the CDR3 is TGTGCCAGCAGCTTACGGAGAAAGCTACTCACAGATACGCAGTATTTT.

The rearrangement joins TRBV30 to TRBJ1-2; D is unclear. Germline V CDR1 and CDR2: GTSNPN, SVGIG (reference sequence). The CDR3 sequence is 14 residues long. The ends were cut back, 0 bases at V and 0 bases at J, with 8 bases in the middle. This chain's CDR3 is CAWSVQLANYGYTF. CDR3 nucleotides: TGTGCCTGGAGTGTACAGTTAGCTAACTATGGCTACACCTTC.

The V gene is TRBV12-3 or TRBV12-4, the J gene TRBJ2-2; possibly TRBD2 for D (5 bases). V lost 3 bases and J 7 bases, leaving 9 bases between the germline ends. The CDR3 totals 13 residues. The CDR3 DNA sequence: TGTGCCAGCAGTTTTCAGGCGGGCGGGGAGCTGTTTTTT. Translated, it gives CASSFQAGGELFF.

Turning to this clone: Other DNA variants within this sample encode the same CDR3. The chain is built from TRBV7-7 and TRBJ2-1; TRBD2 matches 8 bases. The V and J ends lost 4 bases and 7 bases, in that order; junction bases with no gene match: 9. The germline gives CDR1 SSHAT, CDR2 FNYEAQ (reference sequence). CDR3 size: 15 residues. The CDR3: CASSSQAGEGNEQFF. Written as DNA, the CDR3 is TGTGCCAGCAGCTCTCAAGCGGGAGAGGGGAATGAGCAGTTCTTC.